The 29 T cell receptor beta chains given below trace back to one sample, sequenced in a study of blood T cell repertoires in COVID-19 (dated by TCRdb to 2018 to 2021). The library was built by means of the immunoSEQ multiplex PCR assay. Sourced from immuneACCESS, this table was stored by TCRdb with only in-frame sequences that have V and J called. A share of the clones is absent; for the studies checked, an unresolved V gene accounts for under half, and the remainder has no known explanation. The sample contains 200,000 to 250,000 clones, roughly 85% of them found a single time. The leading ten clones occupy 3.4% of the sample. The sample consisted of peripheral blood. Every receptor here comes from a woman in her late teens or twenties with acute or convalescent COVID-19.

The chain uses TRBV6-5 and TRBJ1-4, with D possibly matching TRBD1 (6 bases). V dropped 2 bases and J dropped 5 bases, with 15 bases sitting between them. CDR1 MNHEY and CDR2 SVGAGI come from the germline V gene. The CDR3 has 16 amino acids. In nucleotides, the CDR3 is TGTGCCAGCAGTTACGTCAGGGGACCCTCGAATGAAAAACTGTTTTTT. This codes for CASSYVRGPSNEKLFF.

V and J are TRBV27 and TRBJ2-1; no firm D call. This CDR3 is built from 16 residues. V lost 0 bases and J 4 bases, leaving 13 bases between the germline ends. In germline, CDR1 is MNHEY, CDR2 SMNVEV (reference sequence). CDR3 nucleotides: TGTGCCAGCAGTTTATCGATAGGAGTTGGGTACAATGAGCAGTTCTTC. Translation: CASSLSIGVGYNEQFF.

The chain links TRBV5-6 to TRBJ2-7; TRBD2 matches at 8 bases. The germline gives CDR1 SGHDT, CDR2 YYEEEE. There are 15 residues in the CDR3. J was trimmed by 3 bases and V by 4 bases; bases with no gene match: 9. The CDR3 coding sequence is TGTGCCAGCAGCGGAGGGACTAGACTCGTCTACGAGCAGTACTTC. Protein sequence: CASSGGTRLVYEQYF.

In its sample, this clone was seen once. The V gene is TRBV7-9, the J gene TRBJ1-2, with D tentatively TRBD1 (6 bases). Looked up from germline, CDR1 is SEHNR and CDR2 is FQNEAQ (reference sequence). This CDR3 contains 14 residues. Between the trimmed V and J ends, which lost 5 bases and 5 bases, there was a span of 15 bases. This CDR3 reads CASSLGGGGYGYTF. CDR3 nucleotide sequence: TGTGCCAGCAGCCTAGGAGGGGGTGGATATGGCTACACCTTC.

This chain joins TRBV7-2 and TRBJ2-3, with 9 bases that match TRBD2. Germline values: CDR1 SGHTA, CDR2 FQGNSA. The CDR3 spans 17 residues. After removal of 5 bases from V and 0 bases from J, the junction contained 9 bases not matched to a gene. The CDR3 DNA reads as TGTGCCAGCAGCCCTCGCCCAAGCGGGGGGAGCACAGATACGCAGTATTTT. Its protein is CASSPRPSGGSTDTQYF.

In nucleotides, the CDR3 is TGTGCCATCAGTGAGTCCCCACTAGCGGGTATTGCCTACAATGAGCAGTTCTTC. Amino acids: CAISESPLAGIAYNEQFF. The rearrangement links TRBV10-3 to TRBJ2-1; 9 nucleotides agree with TRBD2. In germline, CDR1 is ENHRY, CDR2 SYGVKD. The CDR3 contains 18 residues. V was pared by 0 bases and J by 2 bases, with 8 bases of the junction left unmatched.

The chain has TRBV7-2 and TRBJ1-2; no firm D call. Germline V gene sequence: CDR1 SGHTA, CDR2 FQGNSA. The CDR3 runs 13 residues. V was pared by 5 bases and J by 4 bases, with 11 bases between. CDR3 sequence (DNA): TGTGCCAGCAGCATGACTGTTTCCTATGGCTACACCTTC. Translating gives CASSMTVSYGYTF.

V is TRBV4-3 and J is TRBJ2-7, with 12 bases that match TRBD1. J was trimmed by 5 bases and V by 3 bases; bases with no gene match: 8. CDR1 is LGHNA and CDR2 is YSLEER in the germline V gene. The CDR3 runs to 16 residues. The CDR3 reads CASSHSAGTGGNEQYF. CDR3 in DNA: TGCGCCAGCAGCCATTCCGCCGGGACAGGGGGCAACGAGCAGTACTTC.

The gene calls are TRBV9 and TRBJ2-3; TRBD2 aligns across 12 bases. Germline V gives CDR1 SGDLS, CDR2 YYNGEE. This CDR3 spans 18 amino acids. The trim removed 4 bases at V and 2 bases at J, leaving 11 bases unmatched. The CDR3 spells CASSLWGLAGGFTDTQYF. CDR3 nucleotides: TGTGCCAGCAGCCTATGGGGGCTAGCGGGAGGGTTCACAGATACGCAGTATTTT.

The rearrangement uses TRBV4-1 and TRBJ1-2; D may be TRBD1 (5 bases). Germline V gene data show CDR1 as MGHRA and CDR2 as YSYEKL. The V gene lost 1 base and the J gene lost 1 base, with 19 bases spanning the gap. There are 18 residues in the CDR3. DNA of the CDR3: TGCGCCAGCAGCCAAGGAATCGGACACCCGTCCATTAACTATGGCTACACCTTC. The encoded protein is CASSQGIGHPSINYGYTF.

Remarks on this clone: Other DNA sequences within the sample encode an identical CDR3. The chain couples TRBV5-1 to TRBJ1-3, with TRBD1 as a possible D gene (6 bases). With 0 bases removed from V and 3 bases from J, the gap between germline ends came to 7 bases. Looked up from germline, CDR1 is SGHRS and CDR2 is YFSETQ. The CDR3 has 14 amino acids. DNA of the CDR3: TGCGCCAGCAGCTTGGCAGGGGTTGGAAACACCATATATTTT. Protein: CASSLAGVGNTIYF. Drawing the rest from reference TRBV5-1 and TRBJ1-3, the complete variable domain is KAGVTQTPRYLIKTRGQQVTLSCSPISGHRSVSWYQQTPGQGLQFLFEYFSETQRNKGNFPGRFSGRQFSNSRSEMNVSTLELGDSALYLCASSLAGVGNTIYFGEGSWLTVV.

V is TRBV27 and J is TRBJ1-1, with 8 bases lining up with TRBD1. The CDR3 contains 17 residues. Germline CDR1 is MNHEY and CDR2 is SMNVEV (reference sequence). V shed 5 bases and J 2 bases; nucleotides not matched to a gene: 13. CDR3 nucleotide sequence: TGTGCCAGCAGTGGAACACTGGCGACAGGGGCAAACACTGAAGCTTTCTTT. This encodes CASSGTLATGANTEAFF.

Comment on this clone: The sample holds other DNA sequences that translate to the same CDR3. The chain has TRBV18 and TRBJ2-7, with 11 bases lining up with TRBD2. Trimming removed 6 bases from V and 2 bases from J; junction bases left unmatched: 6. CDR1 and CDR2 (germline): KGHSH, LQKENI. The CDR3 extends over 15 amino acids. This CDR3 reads CASSPGTSGTYEQYF. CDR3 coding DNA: TGTGCCAGCTCCCCAGGGACTAGCGGTACCTACGAGCAGTACTTC.

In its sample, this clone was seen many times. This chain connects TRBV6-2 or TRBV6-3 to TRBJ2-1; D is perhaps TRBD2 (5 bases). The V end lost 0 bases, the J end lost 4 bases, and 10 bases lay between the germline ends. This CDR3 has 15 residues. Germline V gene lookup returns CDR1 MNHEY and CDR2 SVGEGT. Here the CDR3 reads CASSYSGGLYNEQFF. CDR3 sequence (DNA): TGTGCCAGCAGTTACTCGGGTGGACTTTACAATGAGCAGTTCTTC.

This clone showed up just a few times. CDR3 loop: CASSLETDTYEQYF. For the CDR3, the DNA is TGCGCCAGCAGCTTGGAGACTGATACCTACGAGCAGTACTTC. This chain links TRBV5-1 with TRBJ2-7; D remains unclear. The CDR3 sequence is 14 residues long. V was cut by 0 bases and J by 2 bases, with 9 bases left in between. Per germline, CDR1 SGHRS and CDR2 YFSETQ. Supplemented by reference TRBV5-1 and TRBJ2-7, the full variable domain reads KAGVTQTPRYLIKTRGQQVTLSCSPISGHRSVSWYQQTPGQGLQFLFEYFSETQRNKGNFPGRFSGRQFSNSRSEMNVSTLELGDSALYLCASSLETDTYEQYFGPGTRLTVT.

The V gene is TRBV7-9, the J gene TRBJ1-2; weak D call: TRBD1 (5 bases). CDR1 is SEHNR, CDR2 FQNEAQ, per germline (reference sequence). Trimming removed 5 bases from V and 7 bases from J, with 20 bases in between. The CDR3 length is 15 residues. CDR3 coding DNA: TGTGCCAGCAGCCCCGAGACAGTCCGGTCCCTTGGCTACACCTTC. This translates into CASSPETVRSLGYTF.

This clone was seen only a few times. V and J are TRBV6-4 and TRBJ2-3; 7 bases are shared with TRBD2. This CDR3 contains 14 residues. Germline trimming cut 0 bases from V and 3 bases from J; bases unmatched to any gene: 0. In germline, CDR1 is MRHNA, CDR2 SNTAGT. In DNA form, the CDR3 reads TGTGCCAGCAGTGACTCGCGGGAGACAGATACGCAGTATTTT. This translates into CASSDSRETDTQYF.

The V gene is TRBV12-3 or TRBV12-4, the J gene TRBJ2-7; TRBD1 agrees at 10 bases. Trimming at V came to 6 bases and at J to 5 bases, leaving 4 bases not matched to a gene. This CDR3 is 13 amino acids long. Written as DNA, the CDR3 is TGTGCCAGCAGGGGGACAGGGGTCCACGAGCAGTACTTC. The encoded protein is CASRGTGVHEQYF.

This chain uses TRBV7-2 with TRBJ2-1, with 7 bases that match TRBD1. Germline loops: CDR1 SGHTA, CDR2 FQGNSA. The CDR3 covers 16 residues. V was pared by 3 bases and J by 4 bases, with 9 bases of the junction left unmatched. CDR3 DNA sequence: TGTGCCAGCAGCTTGGTGGCACAGGGGCTTTACAATGAGCAGTTCTTC. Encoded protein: CASSLVAQGLYNEQFF.

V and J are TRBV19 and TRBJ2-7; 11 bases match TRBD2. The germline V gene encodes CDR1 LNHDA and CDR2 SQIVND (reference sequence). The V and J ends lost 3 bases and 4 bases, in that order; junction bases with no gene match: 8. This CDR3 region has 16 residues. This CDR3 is CASSMGLAEVPYEQYF. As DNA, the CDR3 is TGTGCCAGTAGTATGGGACTAGCGGAAGTCCCTTACGAGCAGTACTTC.

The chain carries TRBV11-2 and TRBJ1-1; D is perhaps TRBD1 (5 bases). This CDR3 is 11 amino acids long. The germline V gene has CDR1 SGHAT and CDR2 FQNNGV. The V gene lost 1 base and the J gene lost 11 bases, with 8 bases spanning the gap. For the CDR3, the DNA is TGTGCCAGCAGCTTAGCGGGGGAGGCTTTCTTT. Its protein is CASSLAGEAFF.

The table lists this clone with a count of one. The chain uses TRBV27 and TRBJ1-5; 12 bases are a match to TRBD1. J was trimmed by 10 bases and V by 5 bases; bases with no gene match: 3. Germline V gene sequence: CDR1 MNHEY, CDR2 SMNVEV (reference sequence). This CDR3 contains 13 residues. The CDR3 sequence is CASSGDRGRPQHF. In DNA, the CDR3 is TGTGCCAGCAGTGGGGACAGGGGGCGTCCCCAGCATTTT.

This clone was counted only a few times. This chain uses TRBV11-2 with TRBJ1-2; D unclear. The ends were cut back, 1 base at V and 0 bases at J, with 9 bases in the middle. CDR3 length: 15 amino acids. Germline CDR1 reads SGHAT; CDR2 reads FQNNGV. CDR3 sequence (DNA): TGTGCCAGCAGCTTAGGGTTCACTACTAACTATGGCTACACCTTC. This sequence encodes CASSLGFTTNYGYTF.

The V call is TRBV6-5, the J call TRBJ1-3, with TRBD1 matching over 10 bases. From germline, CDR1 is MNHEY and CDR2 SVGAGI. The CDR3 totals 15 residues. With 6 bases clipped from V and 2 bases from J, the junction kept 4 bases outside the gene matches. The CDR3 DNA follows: TGTGCCAGCAGGCCGGACAGGGGGACTGGAAACACCATATATTTT. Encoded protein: CASRPDRGTGNTIYF.

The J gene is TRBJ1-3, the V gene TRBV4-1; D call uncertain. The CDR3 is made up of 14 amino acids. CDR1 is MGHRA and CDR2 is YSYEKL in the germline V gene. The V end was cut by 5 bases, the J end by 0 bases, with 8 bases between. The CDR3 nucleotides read TGCGCCAGCAGCACCCAGAACTCTGGAAACACCATATATTTT. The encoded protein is CASSTQNSGNTIYF.

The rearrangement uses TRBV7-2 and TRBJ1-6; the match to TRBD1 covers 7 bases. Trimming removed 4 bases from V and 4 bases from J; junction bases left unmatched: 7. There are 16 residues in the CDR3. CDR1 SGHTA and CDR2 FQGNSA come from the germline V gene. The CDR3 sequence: CASSSSGTEYNSPLHF. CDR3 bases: TGTGCCAGCAGCTCCTCCGGGACAGAGTATAATTCACCCCTCCACTTT. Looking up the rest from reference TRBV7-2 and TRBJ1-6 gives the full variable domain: GAGVSQSPSNKVTEKGKDVELRCDPISGHTALYWYRQSLGQGLEFLIYFQGNSAPDKSGLPSDRFSAERTGGSVSTLTIQRTQQEDSAVYLCASSSSGTEYNSPLHFGNGTRLTVT.

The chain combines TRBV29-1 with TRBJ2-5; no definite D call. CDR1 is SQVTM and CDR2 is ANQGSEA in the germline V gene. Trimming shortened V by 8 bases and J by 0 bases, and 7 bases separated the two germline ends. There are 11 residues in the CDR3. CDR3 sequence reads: CSCDYQETQYF. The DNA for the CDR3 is TGCAGCTGCGACTACCAAGAGACCCAGTACTTC. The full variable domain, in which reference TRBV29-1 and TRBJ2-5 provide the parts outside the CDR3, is SAVISQKPSRDICQRGTSLTIQCQVDSQVTMMFWYRQQPGQSLTLIATANQGSEATYESGFVIDKFPISRPNLTFSTLTVSNMSPEDSSIYLCSCDYQETQYFGPGTRLLVL.

The CDR3: CASSYSGQGGGYTF. The CDR3 nucleotides are TGTGCCAGCAGTTACTCGGGACAGGGTGGTGGCTACACCTTC. The chain recombines TRBV6-2 or TRBV6-3 with TRBJ1-2, with 9 positions matching TRBD1. Trimming at V came to 0 bases and at J to 7 bases, leaving 3 bases not matched to a gene. CDR3 size: 14 residues. Germline-derived CDR1 and CDR2 are MNHEY and SVGEGT.

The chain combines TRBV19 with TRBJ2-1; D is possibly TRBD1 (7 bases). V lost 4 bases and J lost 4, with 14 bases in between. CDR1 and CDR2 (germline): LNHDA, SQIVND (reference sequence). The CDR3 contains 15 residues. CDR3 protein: CASSKPRDRYNEQFF. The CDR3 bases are TGTGCCAGTAGTAAGCCGCGGGACAGATACAATGAGCAGTTCTTC.